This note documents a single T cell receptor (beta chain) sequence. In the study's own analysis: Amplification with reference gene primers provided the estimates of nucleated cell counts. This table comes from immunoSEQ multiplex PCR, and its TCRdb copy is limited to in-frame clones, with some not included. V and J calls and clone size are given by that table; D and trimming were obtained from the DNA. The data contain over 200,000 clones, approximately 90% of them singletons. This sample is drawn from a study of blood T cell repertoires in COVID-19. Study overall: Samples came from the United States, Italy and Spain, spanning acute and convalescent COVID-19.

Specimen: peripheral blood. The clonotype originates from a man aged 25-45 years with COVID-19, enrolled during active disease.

CDR3 loop: CASSPDITASNYGYTF. CDR3 DNA sequence: TGTGCCAGCAGCCCAGATATTACAGCCTCTAACTATGGCTACACCTTC. The chain uses TRBV7-2 and TRBJ1-2; D is unclear. Germline CDR1 and CDR2: SGHTA and FQGNSA. The CDR3 covers 16 residues. The V end lost 5 bases, the J end lost 0 bases, and 16 bases lay between the germline ends.